This T cell receptor beta chain derives from a study of T cell responses to AZD1222 COVID-19 vaccine. Study at large: Whether given at about 4 or about 12 weeks, second doses were pooled. Whole-study results and caveats: Donor demographics were predominantly white British with a female majority; clonal diversity may be underestimated. Reports say nearly half of spike-specific TCRs go after unmutated variant regions.

Note on this clone: Its target is not known.

The CDR3 runs to 15 residues. The J segment lost 4 bases and the V segment lost 1 base, leaving 4 bases of the junction unmatched. The germline gives CDR1 MDHEN, CDR2 SYDVKM. Sequencing used immunoSEQ multiplex PCR; TCRdb keeps in-frame clones, though not all of them. The repertoire holds more than 95,000 clones, with 80% to 95% as singletons. The input for sequencing was peripheral blood, taken on day 0 of AZD1222 vaccination. The chain employs TRBV28 and TRBJ1-5; TRBD1 matches at 7 bases. The origin of this receptor is an adult in good health. The CDR3, as DNA: TGTGCCAGCAGTTTATCCTACAGGGGTAATCAGCCCCAGCATTTT. This sequence encodes CASSLSYRGNQPQHF.